The 16 T cell receptor beta chains in this list originate from one sample, sequenced in a study of blood T cell repertoires in COVID-19. Measured with immunoSEQ multiplex PCR; TCRdb has only the in-frame clones, and not every one. The sample has some 150,000 clones, approximately 87% seen once. What was sequenced was peripheral blood. Source of these receptors: a man aged 50 to 60 with active COVID-19.

The genes are TRBV9 and TRBJ2-2, with 9 bases lining up with TRBD2. Trimming at V came to 7 bases and at J to 5 bases, leaving 6 bases not matched to a gene. The germline V gene encodes CDR1 SGDLS and CDR2 YYNGEE. There are 14 residues in the CDR3. CDR3 in DNA: TGTGCCAGCGGGCGTAGCGGGGGTACCGGGGAGCTGTTTTTT. Protein product: CASGRSGGTGELFF.

This chain joins TRBV2 and TRBJ2-5, with a possible D match to TRBD1 (6 bases). Germline CDR1 is SNHLY and CDR2 is FYNNEI. The CDR3 loop spans 14 amino acids. V was trimmed by 7 bases and J by 0 bases, leaving 12 bases between them. The CDR3 bases are TGTGCCAGCAAAGGCAGGGGAGACCAAGAGACCCAGTACTTC. It yields the protein CASKGRGDQETQYF.

The J gene is TRBJ1-1, the V gene TRBV14; a possible D gene is TRBD1 (6 bases). Germline lookup yields CDR1 SGHDN and CDR2 FVKESK. The CDR3 has 16 amino acids. V was shortened by 1 base and J by 5 bases, with 17 bases between the two germline ends. CDR3 DNA: TGTGCCAGCAGCCAAGGGGGCACAGGGAGTAAAACTGAAGCTTTCTTT. This translates into CASSQGGTGSKTEAFF.

The chain uses TRBV7-3 and TRBJ1-2; D is perhaps TRBD1 (6 bases). CDR3 size: 14 residues. The V gene lost 5 bases and the J gene lost 6 bases, with 16 bases spanning the gap. CDR1 is SGHTA and CDR2 is FQGTGA in the germline V gene. The CDR3 spells CASSRGGPGNGYTF. The CDR3 DNA is TGTGCCAGCAGCCGGGGGGGGCCGGGTAATGGCTACACCTTC.

This chain links TRBV5-1 with TRBJ2-7, with 10 bases matching TRBD1. The CDR3 runs to 14 residues. CDR1 is SGHRS and CDR2 is YFSETQ in the germline V gene. With 9 bases clipped from V and 1 base from J, the junction kept 7 bases outside the gene matches. This CDR3 reads CATRRTGGSYEQYF. CDR3 coding DNA: TGCGCCACCCGACGGACAGGGGGTTCCTACGAGCAGTACTTC.

The chain recombines TRBV9 with TRBJ2-2, with D unresolved. With 7 bases removed from V and 3 bases from J, the gap between germline ends came to 16 bases. The germline V gene has CDR1 SGDLS and CDR2 YYNGEE. The length of the CDR3 is 15 residues. The DNA of the CDR3 is TGTGCCAGCGCCATCCGGTCAGACTACACCGGGGAGCTGTTTTTT. Amino acids: CASAIRSDYTGELFF.

This rearrangement joins TRBV9 to TRBJ2-1, with D tentatively TRBD1 (6 bases). The CDR3 contains 17 residues. The germline V gene encodes CDR1 SGDLS and CDR2 YYNGEE. The ends were cut back, 0 bases at V and 0 bases at J, with 13 bases in the middle. CDR3 DNA sequence: TGTGCCAGCAGCGTAGAGTCCCGAGGGGGCTCCTACAATGAGCAGTTCTTC. It translates to CASSVESRGGSYNEQFF.

The chain employs TRBV3-1 (or the pseudogene TRBV3-2) and TRBJ2-6; possibly TRBD2 for D (6 bases). Germline V gene data show CDR1 as LGHDT and CDR2 as YNNKEL (reference sequence). The CDR3 is 17 amino acids. Trimming stripped 1 base from V and 4 bases from J, with 14 bases between. The CDR3 nucleotides are TGTGCCAGCAGCCAAGTCAGGGAGGTGTTGGGGGCCAACGTCCTGACTTTC. Translating gives CASSQVREVLGANVLTF.

The rearrangement joins TRBV21-1 to TRBJ1-2; the table's D gene call, TRBD1, was not cross checked with the DNA. TRBV21-1 is designated a pseudogene. CDR3 size: 12 residues. The CDR3 bases are TGTGCCAGCAGGATTAAGACAGATGGCTACACCTTC. The encoded protein is CASRIKTDGYTF.

This chain connects TRBV19 to TRBJ1-2; no definite D call. The V end was cut by 4 bases, the J end by 7 bases, with 13 bases between. The CDR3 runs 13 residues. In germline, CDR1 is LNHDA, CDR2 SQIVND (reference sequence). CDR3 sequence (DNA): TGTGCCAGTAGTAGGGCGGGTCATGTTGGCTACACCTTC. It encodes CASSRAGHVGYTF.

The chain carries TRBV18 and TRBJ1-2; D may be TRBD1 (6 bases). The CDR3 extends over 14 amino acids. Trimming shortened V by 4 bases and J by 8 bases, and 17 bases separated the two germline ends. Germline CDR1 is KGHSH and CDR2 is LQKENI. CDR3 nucleotides: TGTGCCAGCTCACAAGACCTACAGGGTTGGGGCTACACCTTC. Translation: CASSQDLQGWGYTF.

V and J are TRBV9 and TRBJ2-3; D might be TRBD2 (5 bases). Germline values: CDR1 SGDLS, CDR2 YYNGEE. This CDR3 is 16 amino acids long. Trimming stripped 0 bases from V and 2 bases from J, with 13 bases between. This CDR3 reads CASSVEWAGITDTQYF. DNA of the CDR3: TGTGCCAGCAGCGTAGAGTGGGCGGGTATCACAGATACGCAGTATTTT.

This rearrangement joins TRBV27 to TRBJ2-3; D unresolved. This CDR3 region has 13 residues. CDR1 MNHEY and CDR2 SMNVEV come from the germline V gene (reference sequence). The V and J ends lost 2 bases and 1 base respectively, with 4 bases between them. The CDR3 sequence: CASSLTGTDTQYF. CDR3 nucleotide sequence: TGTGCCAGCAGTTTAACTGGCACAGATACGCAGTATTTT.

A few counts support this clone. The chain links TRBV5-1 to TRBJ2-7, with TRBD1 as a possible D gene (6 bases). Looked up from germline, CDR1 is SGHRS and CDR2 is YFSETQ. The CDR3 runs to 17 residues. V shed 4 bases and J shed 1 base, with 21 bases lying between them. The CDR3 spells CASSHTYLSGESYEQYF. In DNA, the CDR3 is TGCGCCAGCAGCCACACCTACTTGTCAGGGGAATCCTACGAGCAGTACTTC.

The chain couples TRBV5-4 to TRBJ1-2; the D is unclear. V lost 7 bases, J lost 12 bases, and 19 bases lay in between. This CDR3 is built from 12 residues. Germline lookup yields CDR1 SGHNT and CDR2 YYREEE (reference sequence). The CDR3: CASSESGGGDTF. For the CDR3, the DNA is TGTGCCAGCTCTGAAAGTGGAGGTGGGGACACCTTC.

V is TRBV21-1 and J is TRBJ2-1; the table names TRBD2, a call not compared with the DNA. TRBV21-1 has pseudogene status. This CDR3 is built from 17 residues. As DNA, the CDR3 is TGTGCCAGCAGCAATCCTAGCGGGGTTTGCTCCTACAATGAGCAGTTCTTC. Protein: CASSNPSGVCSYNEQFF.